This passage covers 26 T cell receptor beta chains from one sample sequenced in a study of CD8 T cells in Susac syndrome. A quantity of about 0.5 to 1 ug RNA underwent reverse transcription using random hexamers. In TCRdb, the immunoSEQ multiplex PCR reads were re-called with MiXCR into one record per CDR3 protein. Altogether around 53,000 distinct CDR3 sequences are present, 85% to 95% being singletons, with the ten largest covering about 0.8%. The sequenced sample consisted of CD8+ T cells from PBMCs. The receptor source for this set is a human donor with Susac syndrome.

This chain uses TRBV12-5 with TRBJ1-6; unclear D gene. CDR3 length equals 11 residues. V was trimmed by 7 bases and J by 6 bases, leaving 4 bases between them. Germline CDR1 and CDR2: LGHNT and FRNRAP. The CDR3 bases are TGTGCTAGTGTCCCTAATTCACCCCTCCACTTT. This translates into CASVPNSPLHF.

The chain couples TRBV5-6 to TRBJ1-1; D not resolved. The germline V gene has CDR1 SGHDT and CDR2 YYEEEE. V gave up 3 bases and J gave up 5 bases, with 5 bases separating them. The CDR3 has 11 residues. As DNA, the CDR3 is TGTGCCAGCAGCTATCAGACTGAAGCTTTCTTT. It is translated as CASSYQTEAFF.

The rearrangement joins TRBV29-1 to TRBJ2-7; TRBD1 aligns across 9 bases. This CDR3 contains 14 residues. V trimming: 3 bases; J trimming: 3 bases; junction bases outside the gene matches: 6. Germline CDR1 SQVTM, CDR2 ANQGSEA. The CDR3 DNA reads as TGCAGCGTTGAGAACACGGGACAGGGCTACGAGCAGTACTTC. Protein product: CSVENTGQGYEQYF.

The rearrangement joins TRBV9 to TRBJ2-5, with 7 bases lining up with TRBD1. The V gene's germline CDR1 is SGDLS and CDR2 YYNGEE. The CDR3 is made up of 14 amino acids. V was clipped by 4 bases and J by 3 bases; unmatched bases: 6. CDR3 residues: CASSFAGTEETQYF. For the CDR3, the DNA is TGTGCCAGCAGCTTTGCCGGGACAGAAGAGACCCAGTACTTC.

This chain uses TRBV4-2 with TRBJ2-7; 10 bases map to TRBD2. The germline V gene encodes CDR1 LGHNA and CDR2 YNFKEQ. Losses at the gene ends were 0 bases for V and 4 bases for J; bases not matched to a gene: 3. The CDR3 is made up of 15 amino acids. The CDR3 sequence is CASSQEPSGGYEQYF. The CDR3 DNA sequence: TGTGCCAGCAGCCAAGAACCTAGCGGGGGATACGAGCAGTACTTC.

This clonotype was counted a single time. The chain uses TRBV13 and TRBJ2-3; 8 bases match TRBD2. This CDR3 has 15 residues. J was trimmed by 2 bases and V by 5 bases; bases with no gene match: 6. Germline V gene lookup returns CDR1 PRHDT and CDR2 FYEKMQ (reference sequence). The CDR3 reads CASSKAGLDTDTQYF. The DNA of the CDR3 is TGTGCCAGCAGCAAAGCGGGACTAGACACAGATACGCAGTATTTT.

The chain combines TRBV18 with TRBJ1-1, with unresolved D. The germline V and J ends were trimmed by 2 bases and 0 bases, with 7 bases remaining between them. Germline V gives CDR1 KGHSH, CDR2 LQKENI. This CDR3 region has 14 residues. In DNA, the CDR3 is TGTGCCAGCTCACCATCTCACTTGAACACTGAAGCTTTCTTT. Its protein is CASSPSHLNTEAFF.

The chain combines TRBV20-1 with TRBJ1-1, with a tentative D call TRBD1 (6 bases). The CDR3 covers 14 residues. V lost 0 bases, J lost 1 base, and 9 bases lay in between. Germline-derived CDR1 and CDR2 are DFQATT and SNEGSKA (reference sequence). This chain's CDR3 is CSARDPTGNTEAFF. As DNA, the CDR3 is TGCAGTGCTAGAGACCCGACAGGGAACACTGAAGCTTTCTTT.

This clonotype was seen once. The chain couples TRBV7-6 to TRBJ2-7, with 7 positions matching TRBD1. Trimming took 1 base from V and 3 from J; bases not matched to a gene: 6. The CDR3 length is 15 residues. CDR1 is SGHVS and CDR2 is FNYEAQ in the germline V gene. The CDR3, as DNA: TGTGCCAGCAGCTTAGAGACAGGGAAGCGCTACGAGCAGTACTTC. It yields the protein CASSLETGKRYEQYF.

This chain links TRBV28 with TRBJ2-2; tentative D call: TRBD1 (5 bases). Between the trimmed V and J ends, which lost 11 bases and 1 base, there was a span of 14 bases. The CDR3 consists of 14 residues. CDR1 and CDR2 from the germline V gene are MDHEN and SYDVKM. The CDR3 DNA follows: TGTGCCTCTCAGGGCCATGAGAACACCGGGGAGCTGTTTTTT. This encodes CASQGHENTGELFF.

This rearrangement joins TRBV4-2 to TRBJ2-1; no reliable D call. CDR1 and CDR2 from the germline V gene are LGHNA and YNFKEQ. The V and J ends lost 0 bases and 9 bases respectively, with 9 bases between them. The length of the CDR3 is 13 residues. The CDR3 spells CASSQDLVGEQFF. As DNA, the CDR3 is TGTGCCAGCAGCCAAGATTTGGTCGGTGAGCAGTTCTTC.

The gene calls are TRBV29-1 and TRBJ2-5; D might be TRBD1 or TRBD2, each matching 5 bases. CDR1 and CDR2 (germline): SQVTM, ANQGSEA. This CDR3 contains 13 residues. V lost 7 bases and J lost 5, with 17 bases in between. Here the CDR3 reads CSAGAYPGETQYF. The CDR3 nucleotides read TGCAGCGCCGGGGCCTACCCGGGGGAGACCCAGTACTTC.

The V and J genes are TRBV18 and TRBJ2-1; 7 bases agree with TRBD1. In germline, CDR1 is KGHSH, CDR2 LQKENI. The CDR3 has 16 residues. Trimming cost V 2 bases and J 3 bases; bases outside gene matches: 7. The CDR3 DNA reads TGTGCCAGCTCACCAGACAGGGTTGGCCGCTACAATGAGCAGTTCTTC. This encodes CASSPDRVGRYNEQFF.

V is TRBV12-3 or TRBV12-4 and J is TRBJ1-1, with a tentative D call TRBD1 (5 bases). V lost 6 bases and J 4 bases, leaving 15 bases between the germline ends. There are 14 residues in the CDR3. The CDR3 region has the DNA TGTGCCAGCAGCCCCAACAGGATCAGCACTGAAGCTTTCTTT. It encodes CASSPNRISTEAFF.

V and J are TRBV15 and TRBJ2-3; tentatively, D is TRBD2 (7 bases). The CDR3 runs 19 residues. CDR1 is LNHNV and CDR2 is YYDKDF in the germline V gene (reference sequence). Between the trimmed V and J ends, which lost 5 bases and 6 bases, there was a span of 30 bases. CDR3: CATSFPPDAPRGGVDTQYF. The DNA of the CDR3 is TGTGCCACCAGCTTTCCCCCAGACGCCCCGAGGGGGGGGGTGGATACGCAGTATTTT.

The V gene is TRBV27, the J gene TRBJ1-2, with D possibly matching TRBD1 (6 bases). Trimming removed 5 bases at V and 0 bases at J, with 13 bases between. The V gene's germline CDR1 is MNHEY and CDR2 SMNVEV (reference sequence). This CDR3 region has 15 residues. Written as DNA, the CDR3 is TGTGCCAGCAGTAGAGGACAGACAGCTAACTATGGCTACACCTTC. It yields the protein CASSRGQTANYGYTF.

This clonotype appeared a single time. The genes are TRBV12-3 or TRBV12-4 and TRBJ2-7; TRBD2 matches 10 bases. The CDR3 extends over 14 amino acids. V dropped 7 bases and J dropped 4; count of bases not matched to a gene: 7. In DNA form, the CDR3 reads TGTGCCAGCAACAGCGGGGGGGCCGCTTACGAGCAGTACTTC. Amino acid sequence: CASNSGGAAYEQYF.

J is TRBJ2-5 and V is TRBV6-5, with a possible D match to TRBD1 (5 bases). V was shortened by 5 bases and J by 7 bases, with 14 bases between the two germline ends. The CDR3 covers 13 residues. CDR1 is MNHEY and CDR2 is SVGAGI in the germline V gene. The CDR3 protein is CASSTGRIGTQYF. The DNA for the CDR3 is TGTGCCAGCAGTACAGGACGCATCGGGACCCAGTACTTC.

The V gene is TRBV24-1, the J gene TRBJ2-7; D uncertain. CDR1 and CDR2 (germline): KGHDR, SFDVKD. Trimming removed 4 bases from V and 6 bases from J, with 9 bases in between. CDR3 length: 12 amino acids. CDR3: CATSDLNGEQYF. CDR3 DNA: TGTGCCACCAGTGACTTAAATGGCGAGCAGTACTTC.

CDR3 DNA: TGTGCCAGCAGCCAAGATTATCAGGGTTGGGCTTTCTTT. Residues: CASSQDYQGWAFF. The chain joins TRBV4-2 to TRBJ1-1, with D maybe TRBD1 (5 bases). The V gene lost 0 bases and the J gene lost 11 bases, with 13 bases spanning the gap. CDR3 length: 13 amino acids. CDR1 is LGHNA and CDR2 is YNFKEQ in the germline V gene.

About this clonotype: Sequence at one end of the junction differs from germline and may be a read error. The V gene is TRBV7-9, the J gene TRBJ1-5; 9 nucleotides match TRBD1. The length of the CDR3 is 15 residues. The germline gives CDR1 SEHNR, CDR2 FQNEAQ (reference sequence). For the CDR3, the DNA is TGTGCCAGCAGCCAGGGACAGGGTGGCAAGCAGCCCCAGCATTTT. Residues: CASSQGQGGKQPQHF.

The CDR3: CASSQLLKQGEHEQYF. The CDR3 DNA follows: TGCGCCAGCAGCCAGTTGCTCAAACAGGGGGAGCACGAGCAGTACTTC. V gene TRBV4-1 combines with J gene TRBJ2-7; the match to TRBD1 covers 8 bases. Germline V gene sequence: CDR1 MGHRA, CDR2 YSYEKL. This CDR3 spans 16 amino acids. With V trimmed by 3 bases and J by 5 bases, 12 bases remained unmatched.

The chain is built from TRBV19 and TRBJ2-2; D remains unclear. V lost 5 bases and J 0 bases, leaving 13 bases between the germline ends. The germline V gene encodes CDR1 LNHDA and CDR2 SQIVND (reference sequence). The CDR3 has 16 amino acids. CDR3 DNA sequence: TGTGCCAGTAGTCCCCACTCGTTTGCGAACACCGGGGAGCTGTTTTTT. Translation: CASSPHSFANTGELFF.

The chain combines TRBV12-3 or TRBV12-4 with TRBJ2-2; D is undetermined. The CDR3 length is 13 residues. Trimming stripped 5 bases from V and 4 bases from J, with 8 bases between. The CDR3 loop reads CASSLRSTGELFF. The CDR3 DNA follows: TGTGCCAGCAGTCTCCGGAGCACCGGGGAGCTGTTTTTT.

The rearrangement links TRBV5-6 to TRBJ2-3; the D gene is possibly TRBD2 (7 bases). The germline V gene has CDR1 SGHDT and CDR2 YYEEEE. The CDR3 spans 16 residues. V gave up 4 bases and J gave up 2 bases, with 17 bases separating them. In DNA form, the CDR3 reads TGTGCCAGCAGCGGAGGCACGGGGGGCCACACAGATACGCAGTATTTT. Encoded protein: CASSGGTGGHTDTQYF. The full variable domain, its missing parts supplied by reference TRBV5-6 and TRBJ2-3, is DAGVTQSPTHLIKTRGQQVTLRCSPKSGHDTVSWYQQALGQGPQFIFQYYEEEERQRGNFPDRFSGHQFPNYSSELNVNALLLGDSALYLCASSGGTGGHTDTQYFGPGTRLTVL.

The chain combines TRBV9 with TRBJ2-2; 7 bases are a match to TRBD2. The CDR3 contains 16 residues. V gave up 6 bases and J gave up 1 base; unmatched junction bases: 9. Germline CDR1 and CDR2: SGDLS and YYNGEE. The DNA for the CDR3 is TGTGCCAGCACAACAGCGGGGCCGTTGAACACCGGGGAGCTGTTTTTT. Translation gives CASTTAGPLNTGELFF.